This T cell receptor (beta chain) was captured in a study of blood T cell repertoires in COVID-19. Study as a whole: COVID-19 samples from acute and convalescent phases originated in the United States, Italy and Spain.

Trimming removed 6 bases from V and 5 bases from J, with 12 bases in between. This CDR3 contains 13 residues. Looked up from germline, CDR1 is KGHDR and CDR2 is SFDVKD. As processed by the authors: Amplification of reference gene primers was used by the study to estimate nucleated cell counts. TCRdb's copy holds only in-frame clones and misses some; the assay was immunoSEQ multiplex PCR. V, J and clone size are taken as reported in that table, and D and trimming were inferred from the DNA itself. The top ten hold 5% to 6.5% of the sample, which has 200,000 to 250,000 clones, approximately 84% seen once.

The receptor's source is a man aged 80 or over with acute or convalescent COVID-19. The V call is TRBV24-1, the J call TRBJ1-1; D unclear. The sample taken for sequencing was peripheral blood. CDR3 sequence: CATSRIGGTEAFF. CDR3 bases: TGTGCCACCAGTAGGATTGGAGGGACTGAAGCTTTCTTT.